Shown below are 25 T cell receptor beta chains from a single sample sequenced in a study of cytomegalovirus exposure and HLA in healthy donors. The PCR used 60 Vbeta and 13 Jbeta primers. The table came from immunoSEQ multiplex PCR; TCRdb's copy has only in-frame clones and leaves some out. The data show 150,000 to 200,000 clones, around 76% seen once. The sequenced material came from PBMCs. These receptors originate from a girl aged 5-17 years in good health and CMV-seropositive.

The chain couples TRBV30 to TRBJ2-7, with D possibly being TRBD2 (6 bases). V gave up 0 bases and J gave up 3 bases, with 12 bases separating them. Germline-derived CDR1 and CDR2 are GTSNPN and SVGIG (reference sequence). The CDR3 has 14 residues. The CDR3 sequence: CAWSVLGGRYEQYF. The CDR3 DNA reads TGTGCCTGGAGTGTACTGGGGGGACGCTACGAGCAGTACTTC. The variable domain in full, completed from reference TRBV30 and TRBJ2-7, reads SQTIHQWPATLVQPVGSPLSLECTVEGTSNPNLYWYRQAAGRGLQLLFYSVGIGQISSEVPQNLSASRPQDRQFILSSKKLLLSDSGFYLCAWSVLGGRYEQYFGPGTRLTVT.

The chain carries TRBV5-1 and TRBJ1-3; D not resolved. This CDR3 is 13 amino acids long. V was pared by 2 bases and J by 0 bases, with 3 bases between. Germline V gene data show CDR1 as SGHRS and CDR2 as YFSETQ. The CDR3 nucleotides are TGCGCCAGCAGCTTCAACTCTGGAAACACCATATATTTT. It codes for CASSFNSGNTIYF.

V is TRBV25-1 and J is TRBJ1-1; possibly TRBD1 for D (6 bases). The V end lost 2 bases, the J end lost 3 bases, and 7 bases lay between the germline ends. This CDR3 comprises 13 residues. CDR1 is MGHDK, CDR2 SYGVNS, per germline. CDR3 nucleotides: TGTGCCAGCAGTGAACAGGGGTACACTGAAGCTTTCTTT. Encoded protein: CASSEQGYTEAFF.

The chain combines TRBV6-1 with TRBJ1-4; D not resolved. The CDR3 has 12 residues. Germline lookup yields CDR1 MNHNS and CDR2 SASEGT. V dropped 6 bases and J dropped 12 bases, with 14 bases sitting between them. CDR3 sequence reads: CASRSGGYELFF. As DNA, the CDR3 is TGTGCCAGCAGGTCGGGTGGTTATGAACTGTTTTTT.

The rearrangement uses TRBV4-1 and TRBJ2-3, with TRBD1 matching 7 bases. The junction had 12 bases not matched to a gene; V was cut back by 3 bases and J by 0 bases. Per germline, CDR1 MGHRA and CDR2 YSYEKL. This CDR3 has 18 residues. The DNA of the CDR3 is TGCGCCAGCAGCCACGTGCCTACAGGGGCCATGAGCACAGATACGCAGTATTTT. The encoded protein is CASSHVPTGAMSTDTQYF.

This sequence joins TRBV5-1 and TRBJ2-5; the match to TRBD1 covers 11 bases. The CDR3 runs to 16 residues. V trimming: 3 bases; J trimming: 1 base; junction bases outside the gene matches: 5. Per germline, CDR1 SGHRS and CDR2 YFSETQ. CDR3 in amino acids: CASSWLGQGVQETQYF. The CDR3 DNA sequence: TGCGCCAGCAGCTGGTTGGGACAGGGGGTCCAAGAGACCCAGTACTTC.

DNA of the CDR3: TGTGCCAGCAGGGCACCAGGCGAGCTTAGGTACACCTTC. It specifies CASRAPGELRYTF. The chain joins TRBV7-2 to TRBJ1-2, with D unclear. The CDR3 is made up of 13 amino acids. V lost 6 bases and J 11 bases, leaving 19 bases between the germline ends. Germline V gene lookup returns CDR1 SGHTA and CDR2 FQGNSA. The variable domain in full, with the rest retrieved from reference TRBV7-2 and TRBJ1-2, is GAGVSQSPSNKVTEKGKDVELRCDPISGHTALYWYRQSLGQGLEFLIYFQGNSAPDKSGLPSDRFSAERTGGSVSTLTIQRTQQEDSAVYLCASRAPGELRYTFGSGTRLTVV.

The chain employs TRBV11-3 and TRBJ2-3; D uncertain. CDR3 size: 11 residues. Germline V gene lookup returns CDR1 SGHNT and CDR2 YENEEA. Deletions cut 5 bases from V and 6 bases from J, with 6 bases between. CDR3 sequence reads: CASSRRDTQYF. CDR3 in DNA: TGTGCCAGCAGCCGGCGGGATACGCAGTATTTT.

The rearrangement joins TRBV7-9 to TRBJ1-5, with a possible D match to TRBD1 (5 bases). The V gene lost 3 bases and the J gene lost 1 base, with 10 bases spanning the gap. The CDR3 is made up of 15 amino acids. The germline V gene has CDR1 SEHNR and CDR2 FQNEAQ (reference sequence). In nucleotides, the CDR3 is TGTGCCAGCAGCTTGCAGGGCTTGAGCAATCAGCCCCAGCATTTT. Translating it yields CASSLQGLSNQPQHF.

The rearrangement joins TRBV30 to TRBJ2-1; maybe TRBD1 (5 bases). The CDR3 sequence is 13 residues long. The ends were cut back, 8 bases at V and 2 bases at J, with 13 bases in the middle. Germline CDR1 is GTSNPN and CDR2 is SVGIG (reference sequence). CDR3 bases: TGTGCCGGATCGACAGACCCCTACAATGAGCAGTTCTTC. It is translated as CAGSTDPYNEQFF.

The rearrangement joins TRBV5-8 to TRBJ1-6; 12 bases are shared with TRBD1. V shed 4 bases, J shed 10 bases, and the junction held 12 bases outside the gene matches. This CDR3 has 17 amino acids. Per germline, CDR1 SGHTS and CDR2 YDEGEE. CDR3 DNA sequence: TGTGCCAGCAGCCCACACCCGGGACAGGGGGCAGGATCACCCCTCCACTTT. This sequence encodes CASSPHPGQGAGSPLHF.

The V and J genes are TRBV6-6 and TRBJ2-1; no clear D. Trimming removed 2 bases at V and 6 bases at J, with 8 bases between. CDR1 MNHNY and CDR2 SVGAGI come from the germline V gene (reference sequence). The CDR3 is 13 amino acids. CDR3 residues: CASSYGRRNEQFF. The CDR3 DNA sequence: TGTGCCAGCAGTTACGGCAGGCGCAATGAGCAGTTCTTC.

The rearrangement links TRBV6-5 to TRBJ2-1; 14 bases align to TRBD2. The CDR3 extends over 15 amino acids. Germline CDR1 is MNHEY and CDR2 is SVGAGI. The trim removed 6 bases at V and 7 bases at J, leaving 5 bases unmatched. CDR3: CASRGLAGALNEQFF. In DNA, the CDR3 is TGTGCCAGCAGGGGACTAGCGGGAGCATTAAATGAGCAGTTCTTC.

This chain uses TRBV5-3 with TRBJ2-6; possible D gene TRBD2, 6 bases. TRBV5-3 is an ORF, with its function uncertain. The CDR3 runs to 17 residues. The V gene lost 4 bases and the J gene lost 0 bases, with 14 bases spanning the gap. The CDR3 bases are TGTGCCAGAAGCCCCGGGAGAGGGCGCTCTGGGGCCAACGTCCTGACTTTC. Amino acids: CARSPGRGRSGANVLTF.

The chain joins TRBV29-1 to TRBJ2-6; possible D gene TRBD2, 6 bases. The length of the CDR3 is 15 residues. V was shortened by 7 bases and J by 0 bases, with 13 bases between the two germline ends. The germline V gene encodes CDR1 SQVTM and CDR2 ANQGSEA. The CDR3 here is CSARAGVSGANVLTF. For the CDR3, the DNA is TGCAGCGCAAGAGCGGGTGTCTCTGGGGCCAACGTCCTGACTTTC. The full variable domain, completed using reference TRBV29-1 and TRBJ2-6, is SAVISQKPSRDICQRGTSLTIQCQVDSQVTMMFWYRQQPGQSLTLIATANQGSEATYESGFVIDKFPISRPNLTFSTLTVSNMSPEDSSIYLCSARAGVSGANVLTFGAGSRLTVL.

V is TRBV19 and J is TRBJ2-5; 8 bases are a match to TRBD1. Germline V gene sequence: CDR1 LNHDA, CDR2 SQIVND (reference sequence). V lost 1 base and J lost 0; bases outside the gene matches: 10. The CDR3 is 18 amino acids. CDR3 in DNA: TGTGCCAGTAGTATAGGACCCGCCAGGGGGCTGTACCAAGAGACCCAGTACTTC. Translation: CASSIGPARGLYQETQYF.

The chain joins TRBV5-1 to TRBJ2-2; 12 positions match TRBD2. This CDR3 has 19 residues. Trimming at V came to 4 bases and at J to 2 bases, leaving 12 bases not matched to a gene. Germline lookup yields CDR1 SGHRS and CDR2 YFSETQ. The CDR3: CASSLGGIGLAGNTGELFF. Written as DNA, the CDR3 is TGCGCCAGCAGCCTGGGGGGGATTGGACTAGCGGGAAACACCGGGGAGCTGTTTTTT.

The rearrangement links TRBV10-2 to TRBJ1-4; TRBD1 aligns across 10 bases. CDR1 WSHSY and CDR2 SAAADI come from the germline V gene. V lost 6 bases to trimming and J lost 7 bases; unmatched junction nucleotides: 5. The CDR3 spans 14 residues. CDR3 bases: TGCGCCAGCAGGCAGGGACAGGGGTTTGAAAAACTGTTTTTT. Its translation: CASRQGQGFEKLFF.

This clone was counted once. This chain connects TRBV27 to TRBJ2-1, with 8 bases matching TRBD1. This CDR3 has 14 residues. V was clipped by 2 bases and J by 9 bases; unmatched bases: 6. In germline, CDR1 is MNHEY, CDR2 SMNVEV (reference sequence). The CDR3 bases are TGTGCCAGCAGTTTAGGACAGGGAAAAGGTGAGCAGTTCTTC. Encoded protein: CASSLGQGKGEQFF.

This sequence joins TRBV29-1 and TRBJ2-7, with D possibly matching TRBD2 (6 bases). Germline values: CDR1 SQVTM, CDR2 ANQGSEA. With 5 bases removed from V and 3 bases from J, the gap between germline ends came to 11 bases. CDR3 length equals 12 residues. The CDR3 spells CSVWPAGYEQYF. CDR3 in DNA: TGCAGCGTTTGGCCAGCGGGCTACGAGCAGTACTTC.

The V call is TRBV11-2, the J call TRBJ1-5; 11 bases map to TRBD1. V lost 6 bases, J lost 6 bases, and 16 bases stayed unmatched. Germline V gene sequence: CDR1 SGHAT, CDR2 FQNNGV. The CDR3 sequence is 18 residues long. CDR3 in DNA: TGTGCCAGCAGTCCGAACGGGGTTGGACAGGGGGCATTTCAGCCCCAGCATTTT. It yields the protein CASSPNGVGQGAFQPQHF.

The J gene is TRBJ1-2, the V gene TRBV5-8; 7 bases are a match to TRBD1. Germline V lookup: CDR1 SGHTS, CDR2 YDEGEE. J gave up 5 bases and V 4 bases, and 8 bases lay outside the gene matches. The length of the CDR3 is 14 residues. Here the CDR3 DNA reads TGTGCCAGCAGCCTGACAGGGCGGACTTATGGCTACACCTTC. Its translation is CASSLTGRTYGYTF. Full variable domain (rest looked up from reference TRBV5-8 and TRBJ1-2): EAGVTQSPTHLIKTRGQQATLRCSPISGHTSVYWYQQALGLGLQFLLWYDEGEERNRGNFPPRFSGRQFPNYSSELNVNALELEDSALYLCASSLTGRTYGYTFGSGTRLTVV.

This chain joins TRBV7-9 and TRBJ1-1, with D possibly being TRBD1 (5 bases). CDR1 SEHNR and CDR2 FQNEAQ come from the germline V gene (reference sequence). CDR3 length equals 13 residues. V lost 1 base and J 4 bases, leaving 7 bases between the germline ends. CDR3 coding DNA: TGTGCCAGCAGCTTAGGCGGGACCACTGAAGCTTTCTTT. Translated: CASSLGGTTEAFF.

The chain joins TRBV29-1 to TRBJ1-2, with 9 bases fitting TRBD1. V was pared by 0 bases and J by 4 bases, with 3 bases of the junction left unmatched. From germline, CDR1 is SQVTM and CDR2 ANQGSEA. The CDR3 sequence is 14 residues long. This CDR3 is CSVEETGGLYGYTF. DNA of the CDR3: TGCAGCGTTGAAGAAACAGGGGGCCTCTATGGCTACACCTTC.

This clone occurred a few times. The chain employs TRBV9 and TRBJ1-2, with a possible D match to TRBD1 (5 bases). The CDR3 extends over 14 amino acids. V was shortened by 2 bases and J by 2 bases, with 10 bases between the two germline ends. From germline, CDR1 is SGDLS and CDR2 YYNGEE. The CDR3 bases are TGTGCCAGCAGCGTTGGAGGGGAGAACTATGGCTACACCTTC. Its protein is CASSVGGENYGYTF.